These 26 T cell receptor beta chains originate from one sample sequenced in a study of blood T cell repertoires in COVID-19. Repertoires were generated with immunoSEQ multiplex PCR, while TCRdb's copy carries only in-frame clones and drops some. The repertoire holds about 350,000 clones, with approximately 86% as singletons. Sequencing input: peripheral blood. These receptors were obtained from an older woman with COVID-19, enrolled during active disease.

The rearrangement links TRBV11-3 to TRBJ2-1, with D perhaps TRBD2 (6 bases). Germline V gene lookup returns CDR1 SGHNT and CDR2 YENEEA. The CDR3 covers 13 residues. Trimming cost V 6 bases and J 8 bases, with 14 bases left between them. The CDR3 loop reads CASREGWGDEQFF. The DNA of the CDR3 is TGTGCCAGCAGAGAAGGTTGGGGGGATGAGCAGTTCTTC.

This sequence joins TRBV7-9 and TRBJ2-7; maybe TRBD1 (6 bases). The germline CDR1 and CDR2 sequences are SEHNR and FQNEAQ (reference sequence). V was clipped by 1 base and J by 5 bases, with 12 bases between them. The CDR3 totals 14 residues. CDR3 amino acids: CASSLGQAGDEQYF. As DNA, the CDR3 is TGTGCCAGCAGCTTAGGACAGGCTGGGGACGAGCAGTACTTC.

The V and J genes are TRBV19 and TRBJ2-7, with D perhaps matching TRBD1 (6 bases). This CDR3 has 15 amino acids. Deletions cut 3 bases from V and 0 bases from J, with 12 bases between. Germline V gives CDR1 LNHDA, CDR2 SQIVND (reference sequence). CDR3 DNA: TGTGCCAGTAGTATCGCTGGCAGGGGCTCCTACGAGCAGTACTTC. Amino acid sequence: CASSIAGRGSYEQYF.

This chain joins TRBV19 and TRBJ1-1; D not resolved. The germline gives CDR1 LNHDA, CDR2 SQIVND (reference sequence). V lost 7 bases and J lost 1, with 16 bases in between. This CDR3 comprises 15 residues. The CDR3 region has the DNA TGTGCCAGTACCCACTCTGGGGAGGGGAACACTGAAGCTTTCTTT. This sequence encodes CASTHSGEGNTEAFF.

This chain links TRBV5-6 with TRBJ1-5, with unresolved D. The germline gives CDR1 SGHDT, CDR2 YYEEEE. The CDR3 has 14 residues. V was cut by 4 bases and J by 2 bases, with 10 bases left in between. CDR3 DNA sequence: TGTGCCAGCAGCCCGGGTTGGGGCAATCAGCCCCAGCATTTT. Amino acids: CASSPGWGNQPQHF.

This rearrangement joins TRBV6-6 to TRBJ2-3, with a weak D call TRBD2 (6 bases). The length of the CDR3 is 16 residues. CDR1 is MNHNY, CDR2 SVGAGI, per germline (reference sequence). V lost 0 bases and J lost 1, with 11 bases in between. CDR3 DNA: TGTGCCAGCAGTTACTCGACAGAGCGGGGCACAGATACGCAGTATTTT. As protein: CASSYSTERGTDTQYF.

V and J are TRBV5-1 and TRBJ2-2; the match to TRBD1 covers 8 bases. V was clipped by 3 bases and J by 4 bases; unmatched bases: 8. Per the germline V gene, CDR1 is SGHRS and CDR2 is YFSETQ. The CDR3 spans 16 residues. In DNA form, the CDR3 reads TGCGCCAGCAGCTCAACCTCAGGGGGCACCACCGGGGAGCTGTTTTTT. It codes for CASSSTSGGTTGELFF.

V gene TRBV27 combines with J gene TRBJ1-2; maybe TRBD1 (5 bases). The CDR3 runs 15 residues. Germline V gene data show CDR1 as MNHEY and CDR2 as SMNVEV (reference sequence). Trimming took 5 bases from V and 4 from J, leaving 17 bases between them. The CDR3 here is CASSINADSPYGYTF. The CDR3 DNA reads TGTGCCAGCAGTATAAACGCCGACAGCCCCTATGGCTACACCTTC.

This sequence joins TRBV6-5 and TRBJ1-5, with 7 bases identical to TRBD1. Per germline, CDR1 MNHEY and CDR2 SVGAGI. The length of the CDR3 is 15 residues. The V segment lost 6 bases and the J segment 1 base; nucleotides outside the gene matches: 6. CDR3 DNA: TGTGCCAGCAGGAGACAGGACAGGAGCAATCAGCCCCAGCATTTT. Translated: CASRRQDRSNQPQHF.

The chain recombines TRBV7-2 with TRBJ2-7, with D perhaps TRBD2 (5 bases). The CDR3 has 16 residues. CDR1 is SGHTA and CDR2 is FQGNSA in the germline V gene. V lost 5 bases and J 0 bases, leaving 17 bases between the germline ends. CDR3 amino acids: CASSLSLALSSYEQYF. Here the CDR3 DNA reads TGTGCCAGCAGCCTATCGCTAGCCCTGAGCTCCTACGAGCAGTACTTC.

Of note for this clone: This CDR3 is also generated by other DNA sequences in the sample. The rearrangement joins TRBV6-6 to TRBJ2-7; 8 bases fit TRBD1. Per germline, CDR1 MNHNY and CDR2 SVGAGI (reference sequence). This CDR3 region has 12 residues. J lost 6 bases, V lost 4 bases, and 2 bases had no gene match. The CDR3 sequence is CASSSDRGEQYF. The DNA of the CDR3 is TGTGCCAGCAGTTCCGACAGGGGCGAGCAGTACTTC.

This clone was seen a few times. The CDR3 nucleotides are TGTGCCAGCAGCTTTCCGCGGGGGGGCCAAGAGACCCAGTACTTC. This sequence encodes CASSFPRGGQETQYF. The chain carries TRBV11-2 and TRBJ2-5, with 9 bases identical to TRBD2. V was clipped by 3 bases and J by 1 base; unmatched bases: 3. This CDR3 is built from 15 residues. Per germline, CDR1 SGHAT and CDR2 FQNNGV.

The chain uses TRBV6-1 and TRBJ1-5, with a weak D call TRBD1 (6 bases). This CDR3 is built from 16 residues. The germline V and J ends were trimmed by 2 bases and 4 bases, with 15 bases remaining between them. Germline V gene lookup returns CDR1 MNHNS and CDR2 SASEGT. In nucleotides, the CDR3 is TGTGCCAGCAGTGAAATACGACAGGAACCTAATCAGCCCCAGCATTTT. Encoded protein: CASSEIRQEPNQPQHF.

This clone showed up just once. For the CDR3, the DNA is TGTGCCAGCAGCAAGGACAGGGCGTTACAAGAGACCCAGTACTTC. Translation gives CASSKDRALQETQYF. The chain links TRBV5-4 to TRBJ2-5, with 8 nucleotides matching TRBD1. This CDR3 has 15 residues. With V trimmed by 4 bases and J by 2 bases, 7 bases remained unmatched. CDR1 is SGHNT and CDR2 is YYREEE in the germline V gene (reference sequence).

This chain links TRBV23-1 with TRBJ2-6; 8 bases align to TRBD2. TRBV23-1 is known as an ORF, though its function is uncertain. The CDR3 covers 17 residues. V lost 4 bases and J lost 0; bases outside the gene matches: 5. The CDR3 region is CASSREGTSSGANVLTF. CDR3 in DNA: TGCGCCAGCAGTCGGGAGGGGACTAGCTCTGGGGCCAACGTCCTGACTTTC.

This chain uses TRBV11-2 with TRBJ2-1; 7 bases are a match to TRBD1. The CDR3 spans 16 residues. V lost 2 bases to trimming and J lost 4 bases; unmatched junction nucleotides: 8. Germline loops: CDR1 SGHAT, CDR2 FQNNGV. Here the CDR3 DNA reads TGTGCCAGCAGCTTACGACAGGGCTATCCGTACAATGAGCAGTTCTTC. Amino acid sequence: CASSLRQGYPYNEQFF.

The chain is built from TRBV7-8 and TRBJ2-1; weak D call: TRBD2 (5 bases). V lost 3 bases and J lost 14, with 14 bases in between. The CDR3 loop spans 12 amino acids. Germline CDR1 SGHVS, CDR2 FQNEAQ. The CDR3 DNA reads as TGTGCCAGCAGCTTTTCGGGGTTAGTAGAGTTCTTC. Translating gives CASSFSGLVEFF.

The chain couples TRBV29-1 to TRBJ2-2; 9 positions match TRBD1. Germline CDR1 reads SQVTM; CDR2 reads ANQGSEA. V was clipped by 4 bases and J by 7 bases; unmatched bases: 4. This CDR3 comprises 13 residues. The CDR3 loop is CSVGTGVVGELFF. The CDR3 region has the DNA TGCAGCGTTGGGACAGGGGTGGTCGGGGAGCTGTTTTTT.

The table lists this clone with many counts. This chain joins TRBV10-3 and TRBJ1-1; possible D gene TRBD1, 5 bases. Germline CDR1 is ENHRY and CDR2 is SYGVKD. Trimming took 4 bases from V and 3 from J, leaving 12 bases between them. The CDR3 sequence is 14 residues long. The CDR3: CAISAGIGYTEAFF. For the CDR3, the DNA is TGTGCCATCAGTGCAGGGATCGGATACACTGAAGCTTTCTTT.

V gene TRBV24-1 combines with J gene TRBJ2-5, with D possibly being TRBD1 (5 bases). Germline CDR1 reads KGHDR; CDR2 reads SFDVKD. The CDR3 length is 15 residues. V lost 4 bases to trimming and J lost 4 bases, with 15 bases between them. The CDR3 loop is CATSDPRTGGETQYF. The CDR3 DNA sequence: TGTGCCACCAGTGACCCCAGAACAGGTGGAGAGACCCAGTACTTC.

The rearrangement joins TRBV9 to TRBJ2-7, with D possibly being TRBD1 (6 bases). CDR3 length equals 14 residues. V was clipped by 4 bases and J by 7 bases, with 18 bases between them. Germline CDR1 SGDLS, CDR2 YYNGEE. The CDR3 DNA follows: TGTGCCAGCAGCCCAGGGGCCTGGATAGGGGAGCAGTACTTC. Translation gives CASSPGAWIGEQYF.

This chain connects TRBV9 to TRBJ2-3, with D unclear. Germline values: CDR1 SGDLS, CDR2 YYNGEE. The CDR3 is 12 amino acids. V was trimmed by 3 bases and J by 2 bases, leaving 4 bases between them. CDR3 loop: CASSANTDTQYF. Written as DNA, the CDR3 is TGTGCCAGCAGCGCCAACACAGATACGCAGTATTTT.

The genes are TRBV30 and TRBJ1-2; D is possibly TRBD1 (6 bases). The CDR3 sequence is 14 residues long. CDR1 is GTSNPN, CDR2 SVGIG, per germline (reference sequence). The V gene lost 4 bases and the J gene lost 1 base, with 13 bases spanning the gap. CDR3 residues: CAWKQGPINYGYTF. DNA of the CDR3: TGTGCCTGGAAACAGGGACCGATTAACTATGGCTACACCTTC.

This clone was observed a handful of times. The chain employs TRBV30 and TRBJ1-6; no clear D. Per germline, CDR1 GTSNPN and CDR2 SVGIG (reference sequence). Trimming shortened V by 3 bases and J by 7 bases, and 22 bases separated the two germline ends. The CDR3 contains 17 residues. The CDR3 DNA follows: TGTGCCTGGAGGCGGACGGAAACCTCCTGGAGGAATTCACCCCTCCACTTT. Protein: CAWRRTETSWRNSPLHF.

V is TRBV29-1 and J is TRBJ1-3, with D tentatively TRBD1 (6 bases). Germline lookup yields CDR1 SQVTM and CDR2 ANQGSEA. CDR3 length equals 15 residues. V lost 5 bases and J 7 bases, leaving 21 bases between the germline ends. The CDR3 nucleotides read TGCAGCGTTTCTCCACTGACAGGTAAAGCCAACACCATATATTTT. This codes for CSVSPLTGKANTIYF.

This sequence joins TRBV19 and TRBJ1-2; the match to TRBD1 covers 11 bases. The germline CDR1 and CDR2 sequences are LNHDA and SQIVND (reference sequence). The J segment lost 3 bases and the V segment lost 4 bases, leaving 1 base of the junction unmatched. The CDR3 extends over 14 amino acids. The CDR3: CASSRGQGDYGYTF. The CDR3 coding sequence is TGTGCCAGTAGTAGGGGACAGGGGGACTATGGCTACACCTTC. Full variable domain (remainder filled in from reference TRBV19 and TRBJ1-2): DGGITQSPKYLFRKEGQNVTLSCEQNLNHDAMYWYRQDPGQGLRLIYYSQIVNDFQKGDIAEGYSVSREKKESFPLTVTSAQKNPTAFYLCASSRGQGDYGYTFGSGTRLTVV.